This T cell receptor (beta chain) was recorded in a study of blood T cell repertoires in COVID-19. Original data processing: Amplification with reference gene primers provided the estimates of nucleated cell counts. Some clones are missing from TCRdb's copy, which holds only in-frame ones; the method was immunoSEQ multiplex PCR. V and J calls and clone size are those listed in that table; D and trimming were worked out from the DNA. The sample lists around 190,000 clones, more than 80% occurring once. V lost 6 bases and J lost 9; bases outside the gene matches: 22. CDR3 length: 18 residues. Germline loops: CDR1 SGHVS, CDR2 FQNEAQ.

The rearrangement uses TRBV7-8 and TRBJ1-4; 7 bases are a match to TRBD1. Sequencing was performed on peripheral blood. The TCR originated in a human donor in a cohort sampled during active COVID-19. This CDR3 is CASSPDRTLAVGVQKLFF. In DNA form, the CDR3 reads TGTGCCAGCAGTCCGGACAGGACTTTGGCGGTGGGGGTACAAAAACTGTTTTTT.